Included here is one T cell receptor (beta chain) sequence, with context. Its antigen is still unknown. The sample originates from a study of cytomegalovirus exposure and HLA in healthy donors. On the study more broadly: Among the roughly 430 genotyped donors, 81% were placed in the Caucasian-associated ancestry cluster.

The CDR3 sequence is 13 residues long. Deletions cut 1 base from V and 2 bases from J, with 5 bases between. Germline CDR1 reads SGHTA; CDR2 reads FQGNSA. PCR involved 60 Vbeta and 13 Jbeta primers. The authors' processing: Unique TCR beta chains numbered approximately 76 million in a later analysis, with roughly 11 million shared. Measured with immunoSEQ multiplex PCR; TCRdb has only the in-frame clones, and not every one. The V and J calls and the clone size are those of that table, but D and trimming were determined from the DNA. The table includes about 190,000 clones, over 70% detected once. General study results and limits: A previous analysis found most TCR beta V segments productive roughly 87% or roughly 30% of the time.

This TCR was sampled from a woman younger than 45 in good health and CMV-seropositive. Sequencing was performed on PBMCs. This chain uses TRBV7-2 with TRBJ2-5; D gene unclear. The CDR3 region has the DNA TGTGCCAGCAGCTTAGGGCCTCAAGAGACCCAGTACTTC. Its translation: CASSLGPQETQYF.